Listed below are T cell receptor beta chains from one sample, sequenced in a study of identical twins. TCRdb reanalysed the 5' RACE reads using MiXCR and keeps one entry per CDR3 protein. This table has about 920,000 distinct CDR3 sequences, 9% to 15% appearing once. The sample was also linked to a second study, of yellow fever vaccine responses in identical twins.

The sample taken for sequencing was PBMCs. The receptors come from a woman younger than 30 in good health. CDR3s include the opening cysteine and the closing phenylalanine or tryptophan. The D gene is left open where the match is weak. The size entry is marked missing in some rows and otherwise reads once, few, many or a size class.

>many|NA|TRBV19|TRBJ1-1
CASSRVDRQNTEAFF
TGTGCCAGTAGTAGAGTCGACAGGCAGAACACTGAAGCTTTCTTT
>few|NA|TRBV5-1|TRBJ2-5
CASSLAVNSGETQYF
TGCGCCAGCAGCTTGGCGGTCAACTCGGGAGAGACCCAGTACTTC
>NA|NA|TRBV7-3|TRBJ2-1
CASSLTGERRDSQFF
TGTGCCAGCAGCTTAACGGGGGAGCGGCGGGACAGTCAATTCTTC
>few|NA|TRBV4-1|TRBJ2-5
CASSQDRGEETQYF
TGCGCCAGCAGCCAAGACCGAGGGGAAGAGACCCAGTACTTC
>many|NA|TRBV7-8|TRBJ1-5
CASGLNNQPQHF
TGTGCCAGCGGACTAAACAATCAGCCCCAGCATTTT
>NA|TRBD1|TRBV3-1|TRBJ1-1
CASSYRTGSYTEAFF
TGTGCCAGCAGCTACCGGACAGGGTCGTACACTGAAGCTTTCTTT
>NA|NA|TRBV7-9|TRBJ1-2
CASSLDGATLVYGYTF
TGTGCCAGCAGTTTAGACGGGGCGACACTAGTTTATGGCTACACCTTC
>NA|TRBD1|TRBV6-2/TRBV6-3|TRBJ2-2
CASSYGTEAGELFF
TGTGCCAGCAGTTACGGGACAGAAGCCGGGGAGCTGTTTTTT
>many|NA|TRBV12-3/TRBV12-4|TRBJ2-7
CASSLRRAYEQYF
TGTGCCAGCAGTTTACGCCGGGCCTACGAGCAGTACTTC
>few|NA|TRBV29-1|TRBJ1-1
CSVTVARTNTEAFF
TGCAGCGTTACCGTTGCGCGCACCAACACTGAAGCTTTCTTT
>NA|NA|TRBV5-4|TRBJ2-1
CASSSAGDSLNEQFF
TGTGCCAGCAGCTCGGCGGGGGACAGTCTCAATGAGCAGTTCTTC
>many|NA|TRBV28|TRBJ2-7
CASSLFPGAAQQYF
TGTGCCAGCAGTTTATTCCCAGGGGCGGCGCAGCAGTACTTC
>few|TRBD2|TRBV20-1|TRBJ2-7
CSASRMETSGSRSYEQYF
TGCAGTGCTAGCCGAATGGAGACTAGCGGGAGCCGGTCCTACGAGCAGTACTTC
>NA|TRBD1|TRBV12-3/TRBV12-4|TRBJ2-3
CASSFGPGQGLQVKRDTQYF
TGTGCCAGCAGTTTTGGTCCGGGACAGGGGTTGCAGGTTAAGAGGGATACGCAGTATTTT
>NA|TRBD1|TRBV14|TRBJ1-1
CASSLWTGRTEAFF
TGTGCCAGCAGCCTATGGACAGGGCGGACTGAAGCTTTCTTT
>NA|TRBD2|TRBV12-3/TRBV12-4|TRBJ2-1
CTSSPLGGGTSGTYNEQFF
TGTACCAGCAGTCCCCTAGGGGGAGGGACTAGCGGGACCTACAATGAGCAGTTCTTC
>few|TRBD2|TRBV6-1|TRBJ2-3
CASSLVILGTSGAPDTQYF
TGTGCCAGCAGCCTCGTTATATTAGGGACTAGCGGGGCCCCAGATACGCAGTATTTT
>NA|NA|TRBV6-2/TRBV6-3|TRBJ2-3
CASSYVGLGADTQYF
TGTGCCAGCAGTTACGTGGGACTGGGGGCAGATACGCAGTATTTT
>few|TRBD1|TRBV5-1|TRBJ2-5
CASSMIRQGRETQYF
TGCGCCAGCAGCATGATCCGACAGGGGCGGGAGACCCAGTACTTC
>many|NA|TRBV6-1|TRBJ2-1
CASSPREIGSWDEQFF
TGTGCCAGCAGTCCCAGGGAAATAGGTAGTTGGGATGAGCAGTTCTTC
>few|NA|TRBV4-1|TRBJ2-3
CASSQGRADTQYF
TGCGCCAGCAGCCAAGGCAGGGCCGATACGCAGTATTTT
>NA|TRBD2|TRBV6-1|TRBJ2-7
CASKPGGQTSGSYEQYF
TGTGCCAGCAAACCCGGGGGGCAGACTAGCGGGAGTTACGAGCAGTACTTC
>NA|NA|TRBV20-1|TRBJ1-1
CSAKQGLNTEAFF
TGCAGTGCTAAACAGGGCCTGAACACTGAAGCTTTCTTT
>NA|NA|TRBV24-1|TRBJ1-2
CATSDSDYGYTF
TGTGCCACCAGTGATTCTGACTATGGCTACACCTTC
>few|NA|TRBV2|TRBJ2-7
CASRSSGLYEQYF
TGTGCCAGCAGATCCTCCGGGTTGTACGAGCAGTACTTC
>few|NA|TRBV4-1|TRBJ1-1
CASSQGIPGAVNTEAFF
TGCGCCAGCAGCCAAGGGATTCCAGGGGCGGTGAACACTGAAGCTTTCTTT
>few|TRBD1|TRBV19|TRBJ2-7
CASSRDRSGYEQYF
TGTGCCAGTAGTAGGGACAGGTCTGGATACGAGCAGTACTTC
>NA|NA|TRBV6-1|TRBJ1-1
CASSQIMNTEAFF
TGTGCCAGCAGTCAGATAATGAACACTGAAGCTTTCTTT
>few|TRBD1|TRBV10-3|TRBJ1-2
CAISDKGTGGGYGYTF
TGTGCCATCAGTGACAAAGGGACAGGGGGCGGCTATGGCTACACCTTC
>few|TRBD1|TRBV19|TRBJ2-7
CASSPTGTVYEQYF
TGTGCCAGTAGTCCAACCGGGACAGTCTACGAGCAGTACTTC
>few|NA|TRBV27|TRBJ1-1
CASTDGHLRIREAFF
TGTGCCAGCACCGACGGACACCTACGTATTCGAGAAGCTTTCTTT
>many|NA|TRBV20-1|TRBJ2-4
CSASTMGPLAKNIQYF
TGCAGTGCTAGTACGATGGGTCCCTTGGCCAAAAACATTCAGTACTTC
>few|TRBD2|TRBV4-1|TRBJ2-4
CASSQGEASGVAKNIQYF
TGCGCCAGCAGCCAAGGGGAGGCTAGCGGGGTAGCCAAAAACATTCAGTACTTC
>NA|TRBD2|TRBV18|TRBJ2-3
CASSPRLAGDPNPDTQYF
TGTGCCAGCTCACCGCGGCTAGCGGGGGACCCGAACCCAGATACGCAGTATTTT
>NA|NA|TRBV15|TRBJ2-3
CATSSRYLDTQYF
TGTGCCACCAGCAGCCGGTATTTGGATACGCAGTATTTT
>NA|NA|TRBV9|TRBJ2-2
CASSPTGWEGELFF
TGTGCCAGCAGCCCCACAGGGTGGGAAGGGGAGCTGTTTTTT
>NA|TRBD1|TRBV12-3/TRBV12-4|TRBJ2-3
CASSSRGQGADTQYF
TGTGCCAGCAGTTCCCGTGGACAGGGGGCAGATACGCAGTATTTT
>many|NA|TRBV10-3|TRBJ1-6
CAIRVSPLHF
TGTGCCATCAGGGTTTCACCCCTCCACTTT
>many|TRBD2|TRBV7-2|TRBJ2-7
CASSLAASGSMYEQYF
TGTGCCAGCAGCTTAGCGGCTAGCGGGAGTATGTACGAGCAGTACTTC
>NA|TRBD2|TRBV25-1|TRBJ2-3
CASMRTSGGGTDTQYF
TGTGCCAGCATGAGGACTAGCGGGGGGGGCACAGATACGCAGTATTTT
>few|NA|TRBV11-2|TRBJ2-1
CASSLDYGNEQFF
TGTGCCAGCAGCTTAGACTACGGCAATGAGCAGTTCTTC
>NA|NA|TRBV29-1|TRBJ2-1
CSVSGRNNEQFF
TGCAGCGTTTCTGGAAGAAACAATGAGCAGTTCTTC